This T cell receptor beta chain is drawn from a study of blood T cell repertoires in COVID-19. The overall study: Donors in the United States, Italy and Spain gave samples during acute or convalescent COVID-19. T cells, B-cell-depleted T cells, or PBMCs supplied cDNA or gDNA.

Per the authors' pipeline: Estimates of nucleated cell counts were drawn from the amplification of reference gene primers. The table came from immunoSEQ multiplex PCR; TCRdb's copy has only in-frame clones and leaves some out. D and trimming come from the DNA, and the V and J calls and clone size come from that table. The sample shows over 200,000 clones, 84% of them seen only once. Germline CDR1 is GTSNPN and CDR2 is SVGIG (reference sequence). Trimming at V came to 0 bases and at J to 7 bases, leaving 2 bases not matched to a gene. There are 13 residues in the CDR3. The TCR sequence derives from an elderly woman with active or convalescent COVID-19. This chain connects TRBV30 to TRBJ2-1; 8 nucleotides agree with TRBD1. The sample comprised peripheral blood. Here the CDR3 reads CAWSVYRGNEQFF. CDR3 coding DNA: TGTGCCTGGAGTGTGTACAGGGGGAATGAGCAGTTCTTC.